Listed here is a single T cell receptor beta chain. Antigen unknown. The read ends 3 residues early relative to the CDR3; the germline J gene fills the gap. The data belong to a study of T cells in women clearing cervical HPV infection. Whole-study context: Women with histologically confirmed HPV16-related CIN3 or worse, 2 with invasive cancer, served as cases. Whole-study results and caveats: Repertoire richness, not evenness, was significantly elevated in CIN3+ cases versus controls. Timing of associations relative to infection is unclear; T-cell subsets were not isolated. Controls had more TRBV6-7 (0.16%) than cases (roughly 0.11%).

V was pared by 4 bases and J by 3 bases, with 6 bases of the junction left unmatched. Per germline, CDR1 SGHAT and CDR2 FQNNGV. The CDR3 loop spans 15 amino acids. Profiling relied on immunoSEQ multiplex PCR, and the TCRdb table lists in-frame clones only, not all of them. The sample has 20,000 to 25,000 clones; the top ten hold 9.1%. The chain has TRBV11-2 and TRBJ2-3; TRBD2 matches at 8 bases. Sequenced sample: blood buffy coat. The TCR was taken from a woman aged 18 to 69 with a cervical HPV16 infection that either progressed to CIN3+ or cleared (not recorded which). The DNA read from the CDR3 is TGTGCCAGCAGCTCCCAGGCGGGGGGAACAGATACG. Translated, it gives CASSSQAGGTDT. The whole CDR3 protein is CASSSQAGGTDTQYF.